The entry that follows covers one T cell receptor beta chain sequence. CDR1 MDHEN and CDR2 SYDVKM come from the germline V gene. This CDR3 is 15 amino acids long. V lost 2 bases to trimming and J lost 9 bases; unmatched junction nucleotides: 8. This table comes from immunoSEQ multiplex PCR, and its TCRdb copy is limited to in-frame clones, with some not included. The repertoire has 70,000 to 80,000 clones, roughly 89% of them found once; the top ten carry around 0.34%. This sample was included in a study of technical replicates of blood from several donors. The chain combines TRBV28 with TRBJ2-1, with 9 bases matching TRBD2. This TCR was sampled from a human donor in good health. Some clones in this sample may be carry-over from other donors' samples. The material sequenced was T cells isolated from PBMCs. DNA of the CDR3: TGTGCCAGCAGTTTAGGTAGCGGGGGATCAATTGAGCAGTTCTTC. Amino acids: CASSLGSGGSIEQFF.